Below are 6 T cell receptor beta chains sequenced from a single sample in a study of control samples from healthy donors and cancer patients. The data were produced by immunoSEQ multiplex PCR, yet TCRdb's version contains in-frame clones alone and is incomplete. This sample has roughly 76,000 clones, with 93% found just once. Sequenced material: PBMCs. Receptor source: a woman aged 40 to 50 with lung cancer.

This clone was detected once. The chain uses TRBV19 and TRBJ1-3; 7 nucleotides line up with TRBD1. The CDR3 loop spans 14 amino acids. The junction had 0 bases not matched to a gene; V was cut back by 2 bases and J by 2 bases. Germline CDR1 LNHDA, CDR2 SQIVND (reference sequence). Written as DNA, the CDR3 is TGTGCCAGTAGTATACAGGGGGCTGGAAACACCATATATTTT. This codes for CASSIQGAGNTIYF.

To note about this clone: An end of the junction does not agree with germline; a read error may underlie this. The chain links TRBV2 to TRBJ2-1; 8 positions agree with TRBD1. CDR1 is SNHLY and CDR2 is FYNNEI in the germline V gene. This CDR3 contains 10 residues. CDR3 sequence reads: CASDGQGQLF. The CDR3 coding sequence is TGTGCCAGCGACGGACAGGGCCAGCTCTTC.

V and J are TRBV30 and TRBJ1-2, with a weak D call TRBD1 (5 bases). CDR3 length: 13 amino acids. Germline values: CDR1 GTSNPN, CDR2 SVGIG (reference sequence). CDR3 region: CASIRGAGYGYTF. The CDR3 DNA reads as TGTGCTTCAATACGGGGCGCCGGCTATGGCTACACCTTC.

This chain links TRBV5-1 with TRBJ1-5, with D unresolved. Germline lookup yields CDR1 SGHRS and CDR2 YFSETQ. This CDR3 contains 13 residues. The V end lost 0 bases, the J end lost 9 bases, and 10 bases lay between the germline ends. CDR3 bases: TGCGCCAGCAGCTTGGAGACCTCGGGGCCCCAGCATTTT. Its translation is CASSLETSGPQHF.

This clone has just one count. V usage is TRBV11-2 and J usage is TRBJ2-7, with 8 bases identical to TRBD1. The CDR3 is made up of 16 amino acids. The V gene's germline CDR1 is SGHAT and CDR2 FQNNGV. The V segment lost 5 bases and the J segment 6 bases; nucleotides outside the gene matches: 15. In DNA form, the CDR3 reads TGTGCCAGCAGCCCCTCTTTTATCGGGACAGGCTCCGAGCAGTACTTC. This sequence encodes CASSPSFIGTGSEQYF.

Details on this clone: One junction end does not reproduce the germline sequence, and a read error may be involved. V is TRBV2 and J is TRBJ2-7, with TRBD2 as a possible D gene (6 bases). Germline CDR1 and CDR2: SNHLY and FYNNEI. CDR3 length: 16 residues. CDR3 loop: CASSAKRIAASHEQYF. DNA for the CDR3: TGTGCCAGCAGTGCCAAAAGAATAGCGGCCTCCCACGAGCAGTACTTC.